The 20 T cell receptor beta chains below were found in one sample sequenced in a study of blood T cell repertoires in COVID-19. Measured with immunoSEQ multiplex PCR; TCRdb has only the in-frame clones, and not every one. In the table there are approximately 190,000 clones, around 86% of which are singletons. The sequencing sample was made of peripheral blood. These receptors all come from a woman aged 40 to 50 with acute or convalescent COVID-19.

V gene TRBV6-6 combines with J gene TRBJ2-3; D not resolved. Trimming took off 2 bases at V and 3 bases at J, with 15 bases between the two ends. The CDR3 sequence is 16 residues long. Germline V gene sequence: CDR1 MNHNY, CDR2 SVGAGI (reference sequence). CDR3 region: CASSYPSGGGTDTQYF. The CDR3 DNA reads TGTGCCAGCAGTTACCCGAGTGGTGGTGGTACAGATACGCAGTATTTT.

The chain links TRBV10-3 to TRBJ2-1, with D possibly being TRBD2 (7 bases). Trimming pared 3 bases from V and 6 bases from J, leaving 18 bases between. The germline gives CDR1 ENHRY, CDR2 SYGVKD. The CDR3 is 16 residues long. The CDR3 region has the DNA TGTGCCATCAGTGAAAACGGGGGGCCTTCAGGCAATGAGCAGTTCTTC. It yields the protein CAISENGGPSGNEQFF.

This rearrangement joins TRBV12-3 or TRBV12-4 to TRBJ2-7, with D maybe TRBD1 (7 bases). Trimming pared 6 bases from V and 2 bases from J, leaving 11 bases between. This CDR3 has 13 amino acids. The CDR3 sequence: CASRAGQTYEQYF. The CDR3 bases are TGTGCCAGCAGGGCGGGACAGACCTACGAGCAGTACTTC.

The chain has TRBV27 and TRBJ1-2; D remains unclear. The CDR3 extends over 14 amino acids. The germline CDR1 and CDR2 sequences are MNHEY and SMNVEV (reference sequence). V dropped 5 bases and J dropped 2 bases, with 12 bases sitting between them. CDR3 nucleotide sequence: TGTGCCAGCAGTCCCCGTGGAGGGAACTATGGCTACACCTTC. It translates to CASSPRGGNYGYTF.

V is TRBV28 and J is TRBJ1-5; a weak D match, TRBD1 (6 bases). Deletions cut 8 bases from V and 6 bases from J, with 17 bases between. Germline CDR1 MDHEN, CDR2 SYDVKM. This CDR3 comprises 14 residues. CDR3 amino acids: CASGQGSMSQPQHF. CDR3 coding DNA: TGTGCCAGCGGGCAGGGGTCCATGAGTCAGCCCCAGCATTTT.

The CDR3 nucleotides are TGTGCCAGCAAACAGGGGGCGGGTGAAAAACTGTTTTTT. Residues: CASKQGAGEKLFF. This chain uses TRBV12-3 or TRBV12-4 with TRBJ1-4; TRBD1 aligns across 9 bases. J gave up 7 bases and V 7 bases, and 4 bases lay outside the gene matches. This CDR3 contains 13 residues.

The V call is TRBV13, the J call TRBJ2-2; perhaps TRBD2 as D (6 bases). The CDR3 contains 16 residues. Trimming took 4 bases from V and 6 from J, leaving 18 bases between them. Looked up from germline, CDR1 is PRHDT and CDR2 is FYEKMQ (reference sequence). The CDR3 DNA reads TGTGCCAGCAGCTGGCCATTGGGCGGGGCCCCCGGGGAGCTGTTTTTT. It is translated as CASSWPLGGAPGELFF.

The chain uses TRBV10-3 and TRBJ2-2, with TRBD2 identical over 7 bases. The CDR3 extends over 12 amino acids. V dropped 6 bases and J dropped 7; count of bases not matched to a gene: 2. Looked up from germline, CDR1 is ENHRY and CDR2 is SYGVKD. The CDR3 is CAIRLAGGELFF. The DNA for the CDR3 is TGTGCCATCAGGTTAGCGGGCGGGGAGCTGTTTTTT.

This chain joins TRBV4-1 and TRBJ2-1; D is uncertain. V was shortened by 6 bases and J by 0 bases, with 12 bases between the two germline ends. Germline V gives CDR1 MGHRA, CDR2 YSYEKL. There are 15 residues in the CDR3. The CDR3 DNA reads TGCGCCAGCAGTCTCGACTGGAGCTCCTACAATGAGCAGTTCTTC. It translates to CASSLDWSSYNEQFF.

CDR3 DNA: TGTGCCAGCAGCCAAGTCCAGGGCGGCTACACCTTC. It codes for CASSQVQGGYTF. The rearrangement uses TRBV4-2 and TRBJ1-2; tentatively, D is TRBD1 (5 bases). CDR3 length: 12 amino acids. Germline V gene data show CDR1 as LGHNA and CDR2 as YNFKEQ. Trimming cost V 1 base and J 8 bases, with 8 bases left between them.

The genes are TRBV27 and TRBJ2-2; 9 positions agree with TRBD1. J gave up 7 bases and V 0 bases, and 3 bases lay outside the gene matches. Germline V CDR1 and CDR2: MNHEY, SMNVEV (reference sequence). The CDR3 covers 15 residues. The CDR3 region has the DNA TGTGCCAGCAGTTTATCTACAGGGGGCCACGGGGAGCTGTTTTTT. This translates into CASSLSTGGHGELFF.

This rearrangement joins TRBV4-2 to TRBJ2-5; a weak D match, TRBD2 (6 bases). This CDR3 spans 14 amino acids. Trimming took 0 bases from V and 4 from J, leaving 9 bases between them. Germline CDR1 and CDR2: LGHNA and YNFKEQ. Here the CDR3 DNA reads TGTGCCAGCAGCCAAGATCCGGGAGCAGAGACCCAGTACTTC. This codes for CASSQDPGAETQYF.

The V gene is TRBV7-2, the J gene TRBJ1-5; no clear D gene. This CDR3 is 16 amino acids long. Trimming took off 5 bases at V and 3 bases at J, with 17 bases between the two ends. Germline V CDR1 and CDR2: SGHTA, FQGNSA. The CDR3: CASSPPGRHLNQPQHF. As DNA, the CDR3 is TGTGCCAGCAGCCCCCCGGGTCGGCACCTCAATCAGCCCCAGCATTTT. Full variable domain (missing parts from reference TRBV7-2 and TRBJ1-5): GAGVSQSPSNKVTEKGKDVELRCDPISGHTALYWYRQSLGQGLEFLIYFQGNSAPDKSGLPSDRFSAERTGGSVSTLTIQRTQQEDSAVYLCASSPPGRHLNQPQHFGDGTRLSIL.

This clone was counted between two and nine times. The rearrangement uses TRBV5-1 and TRBJ1-1, with D perhaps matching TRBD1 (5 bases). V was shortened by 0 bases and J by 1 base, with 7 bases between the two germline ends. CDR1 and CDR2 from the germline V gene are SGHRS and YFSETQ. The CDR3 is 14 residues long. The CDR3 loop reads CASSLEGENTEAFF. CDR3 in DNA: TGCGCCAGCAGCTTGGAAGGGGAGAACACTGAAGCTTTCTTT.

This rearrangement joins TRBV28 to TRBJ2-7, with 7 bases that match TRBD1. This CDR3 region has 14 residues. Looked up from germline, CDR1 is MDHEN and CDR2 is SYDVKM. The junction had 6 bases not matched to a gene; V was cut back by 5 bases and J by 2 bases. The CDR3 nucleotides read TGTGCCAGCAGTCCACGACAGGGAACCTACGAGCAGTACTTC. Its translation: CASSPRQGTYEQYF.

The rearrangement joins TRBV5-4 to TRBJ2-5; 10 bases agree with TRBD2. The CDR3 length is 16 residues. V was clipped by 1 base and J by 5 bases; unmatched bases: 8. In germline, CDR1 is SGHNT, CDR2 YYREEE (reference sequence). Here the CDR3 DNA reads TGTGCCAGCAGCTTGCAGCTTAGCGGGGGGCGGGAGACCCAGTACTTC. This gives the protein CASSLQLSGGRETQYF.

The gene calls are TRBV3-1 (or the pseudogene TRBV3-2) and TRBJ2-4, with TRBD1 matching 9 bases. The CDR3 extends over 15 amino acids. Trimming took 4 bases from V and 4 from J; bases not matched to a gene: 5. From germline, CDR1 is LGHDT and CDR2 YNNKEL (reference sequence). The chain's CDR3 is CASSRPGQGKNIQYF. CDR3 nucleotide sequence: TGTGCCAGCAGCCGCCCGGGACAGGGAAAAAACATTCAGTACTTC.

The sample holds a few counts of this clone. V is TRBV11-2 and J is TRBJ1-3, with 7 bases lining up with TRBD1. Trimming removed 5 bases from V and 3 bases from J; junction bases left unmatched: 13. Germline V lookup: CDR1 SGHAT, CDR2 FQNNGV. This CDR3 region has 17 residues. The CDR3 nucleotides read TGTGCCAGCAGCCTAACCCTAACAGGGGCTCATGGAAACACCATATATTTT. Encoded protein: CASSLTLTGAHGNTIYF.

The chain has TRBV5-6 and TRBJ1-6; 7 nucleotides match TRBD1. V was pared by 0 bases and J by 6 bases, with 6 bases of the junction left unmatched. The CDR3 extends over 16 amino acids. Per the germline V gene, CDR1 is SGHDT and CDR2 is YYEEEE. The CDR3 reads CASSLDRGLVNSPLHF. The CDR3 DNA sequence: TGTGCCAGCAGCTTGGACAGGGGTCTCGTTAATTCACCCCTCCACTTT.

V gene TRBV19 combines with J gene TRBJ2-3; the D is unclear. Germline V gives CDR1 LNHDA, CDR2 SQIVND (reference sequence). V shed 4 bases and J shed 4 bases, with 18 bases lying between them. The CDR3 length is 16 residues. In DNA, the CDR3 is TGTGCCAGTAGTAGGTACGATGCGTTCCGGTCAGATACGCAGTATTTT. Translation: CASSRYDAFRSDTQYF.